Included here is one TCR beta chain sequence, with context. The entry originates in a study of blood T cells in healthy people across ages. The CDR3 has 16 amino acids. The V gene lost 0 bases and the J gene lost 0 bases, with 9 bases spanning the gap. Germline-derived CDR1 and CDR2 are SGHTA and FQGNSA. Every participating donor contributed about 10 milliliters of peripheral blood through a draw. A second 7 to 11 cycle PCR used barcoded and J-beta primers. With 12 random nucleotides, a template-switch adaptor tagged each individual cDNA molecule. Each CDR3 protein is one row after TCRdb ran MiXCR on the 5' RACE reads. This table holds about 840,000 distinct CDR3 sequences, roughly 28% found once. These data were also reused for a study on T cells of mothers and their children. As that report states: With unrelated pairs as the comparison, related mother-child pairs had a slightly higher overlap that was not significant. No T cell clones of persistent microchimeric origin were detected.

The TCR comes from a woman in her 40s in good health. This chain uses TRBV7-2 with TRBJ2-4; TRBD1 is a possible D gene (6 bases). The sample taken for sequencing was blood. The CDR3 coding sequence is TGTGCCAGCAGCTTAGCGGGGGCGAGAGCCAAAAACATTCAGTACTTC. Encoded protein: CASSLAGARAKNIQYF. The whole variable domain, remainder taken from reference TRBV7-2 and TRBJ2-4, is GAGVSQSPSNKVTEKGKDVELRCDPISGHTALYWYRQSLGQGLEFLIYFQGNSAPDKSGLPSDRFSAERTGGSVSTLTIQRTQQEDSAVYLCASSLAGARAKNIQYFGAGTRLSVL.